This T cell receptor beta chain was documented in a study of T cell responses to AZD1222 COVID-19 vaccine (TCRdb year 2021). Notes on the research overall: TCR sequencing was performed for 230 to 250 trial participants, of whom some 200 were given two doses of AZD1222 and approximately 26 were given two doses of MenACWY control vaccine. Enrollment into the trials was organized by age into subgroups of 18-55, 56-69 and 70-plus years, and those subgroups contained roughly 140, 27 and 60 TCR-sequenced participants, respectively.

On this clone itself: The antigen this receptor binds is unknown. Nothing much larger sits one base from this clone, and base qualities are not available.

Points the paper makes about the study in general: After two AZD1222 doses, spike-specific TCR breadth and depth were significantly higher than at day 0 and than in MenACWY recipients. The vaccine-associated CD4 TCRs covered the entire spike protein, and the dominant responses fell in regions 160-218 and 743-854. Participants were mostly white British and included more females than males, and it was suggested by the authors that clonal diversity may have been underestimated. Reportedly, almost half of the unique spike-specific TCRs recognized epitopes lying outside the regions that are mutated in the B.1.351 and B.1.1.7 variants. Conclusions about previously exposed vaccinees are limited because only a handful of AZD1222 recipients were SARS-CoV-2 seropositive at baseline. The 56-69-year group was small, and its depth increase did not reach significance, likely because of low power. Because no day 14 peak-response samples were available, the repertoires could be characterized only after the peak T cell response.

The sample's time point label is to be understood as: about 28 days (+/-7) after the second vaccine dose. AZD1222 recipients with second doses at about 4 weeks or about 12 weeks were pooled, because spike-specific TCR depth and breadth did not differ between schedules. The vaccinee samples were drawn from two UK trials, COV001 and COV002, one of which was a single-blind randomized controlled phase 2/3 trial testing AZD1222 (ChAdOx1 nCoV-19) in healthy adults. Trial participant PBMC samples were collected at day 0 and day 28 after the second dose for TCRbeta chain sequencing. The CDR3 regions of human TCRbeta chains were subjected to immunosequencing. The authors processed their data as follows. TCRs in the repertoires were matched against a reference library of SARS-CoV-2-specific TCRs that had been generated with the MIRA antigen-specificity platform. Breadth meant the fraction of unique TCRs that were SARS-CoV-2-associated, whereas depth meant the fraction of total T cells that were SARS-CoV-2-associated. Using the MIRA data, each spike-specific TCR was assigned both to the spike region to which the TCR was reactive and to a CD4 or CD8 class. Log10-transformed breadth and depth values were compared by one-way ANOVA with Sidak's multiple comparisons tests. As stored in TCRdb, this immuneACCESS dataset retains in-frame rearrangements with V and J assigned. A fraction of the clones does not appear; measured against another copy, unresolved V genes explain less than half of the discrepancy, and the remainder lacks a known reason. V, J and clone size were drawn from that table, and D and trimming were deduced from the DNA. This sample is represented by about 110,000 clones; about 92% of them were singletons. Of the sample, 6.5% to 10% falls within the top ten clones.

CDR1 and CDR2, looked up from the germline V gene (reference sequence), are LNHNV and YYDKDF. The CDR3, from cysteine to phenylalanine, totals 15 residues. Only CDR3 DNA remains: 45 bases, in frame from the first base. For this chain, trimming is 3 bases at the V end and 2 bases at the J end, and the number of junction bases without a gene match is 3. This chain is built from TRBV15 and TRBJ2-1; 8 nucleotides in the junction match TRBD2. The sample here was peripheral blood, taken 28 days after the second AZD1222 dose. The source of this sequence is an adult who received the AZD1222 COVID-19 vaccine. The CDR3: CATSRPGGAYNEQFF. The DNA reads TGTGCCACCAGCAGGCCGGGGGGGGCCTACAATGAGCAGTTCTTC. The entire variable domain, with the stretches around the CDR3 drawn from the reference TRBV15 and TRBJ2-1 proteins, is DAMVIQNPRYQVTQFGKPVTLSCSQTLNHNVMYWYQQKSSQAPKLLFHYYDKDFNNEADTPDNFQSRRPNTSFCFLDIRSPGLGDTAMYLCATSRPGGAYNEQFFGPGTRLTVL.